Listed here is a single T cell receptor (beta chain). Its target is not known. Trimming shortened V by 4 bases and J by 2 bases, and 11 bases separated the two germline ends. Germline V gene lookup returns CDR1 MGHRA and CDR2 YSYEKL. The CDR3 contains 14 residues. Some clones are missing from TCRdb's copy, which holds only in-frame ones; the method was immunoSEQ multiplex PCR. The data show tens of thousands of clones, 88% seen once. This sample is part of a study of identifying expanded T cells in peripheral blood. Notes on the study in general: Technical replicates showed about 1.1 changed clones; two weeks 15 to 20; four weeks 19. Two-week clone count variance significantly increased as total template count grew.

The receptor's source is a person aged 18 to 75 in good health. The sequencing sample was made of blood. The chain carries TRBV4-1 and TRBJ1-1; no clear D. The CDR3 protein is CASSLSAANTEAFF. CDR3 in DNA: TGCGCCAGCAGCCTGTCGGCGGCAAACACTGAAGCTTTCTTT.